These 8 T cell receptor beta chains share one sample of origin, sequenced in a study of post-analysis software for immune sequencing data. Study results and limitations: In patients, TRBV5-6, TRBV5-1 and TRBV20-1 belonged to roughly five TRBV segments found more frequently than in controls.

Sequencing libraries made from TCR beta cDNA carried unique molecular identifiers. MiXCR was run by TCRdb on the PCR reads, yielding one entry per CDR3 protein. The sample carries roughly 730,000 distinct CDR3 sequences, roughly 27% recorded once. No cognate antigen is known for these TCRs. Sequencing input: blood. These receptor sequences come from a girl aged 10 to 17 with multiple sclerosis.

This clonotype has more than one count but fewer than ten. This chain links TRBV4-2 with TRBJ1-2; D may be TRBD1 (5 bases). Germline CDR1 and CDR2: LGHNA and YNFKEQ. Trimming took off 0 bases at V and 0 bases at J, with 11 bases between the two ends. The CDR3 loop spans 16 amino acids. CDR3 sequence reads: CASSQERGLANYGYTF. DNA of the CDR3: TGTGCCAGCAGCCAAGAAAGGGGACTAGCTAACTATGGCTACACCTTC.

This clonotype occurred many times. J is TRBJ2-1 and V is TRBV12-3 or TRBV12-4; 8 bases agree with TRBD2. There are 16 residues in the CDR3. Unmatched junction bases numbered 12, after V lost 6 bases and J lost 5 bases. The CDR3 bases are TGTGCCAGCAGCTATGGGCGGCTAGCGGGTGACAATGAGCAGTTCTTC. This codes for CASSYGRLAGDNEQFF.

This clonotype was counted many times. CDR3: CSVGSGTWNYGYTF. CDR3 sequence (DNA): TGCAGCGTTGGTTCAGGGACGTGGAACTATGGCTACACCTTC. The chain uses TRBV29-1 and TRBJ1-2, with D tentatively TRBD1 (5 bases). V lost 4 bases, J lost 2 bases, and 14 bases lay in between. The CDR3 totals 14 residues. Per germline, CDR1 SQVTM and CDR2 ANQGSEA. The full variable domain, completed using reference TRBV29-1 and TRBJ1-2, is SAVISQKPSRDICQRGTSLTIQCQVDSQVTMMFWYRQQPGQSLTLIATANQGSEATYESGFVIDKFPISRPNLTFSTLTVSNMSPEDSSIYLCSVGSGTWNYGYTFGSGTRLTVV.

In this sample, this clonotype turned up a few times. DNA of the CDR3: TGTGCCATCAATGTACTAGCGGGAGGTAGTAATGAGCAGTTCTTC. As protein: CAINVLAGGSNEQFF. This rearrangement joins TRBV10-3 to TRBJ2-1; TRBD2 matches 12 bases. Germline CDR1 is ENHRY and CDR2 is SYGVKD. The J segment lost 7 bases and the V segment lost 7 bases, leaving 8 bases of the junction unmatched. The CDR3 runs 15 residues.

The chain has TRBV4-1 and TRBJ2-7, with D unresolved. Germline values: CDR1 MGHRA, CDR2 YSYEKL. This CDR3 contains 15 residues. V lost 2 bases, J lost 3 bases, and 14 bases lay in between. The CDR3 sequence is CASSQLLGRSYEQYF. In DNA form, the CDR3 reads TGCGCCAGCAGCCAATTACTCGGGCGAAGCTACGAGCAGTACTTC.

This clonotype occurred a few times. This sequence joins TRBV20-1 and TRBJ2-5; D is unclear. CDR1 and CDR2 from the germline V gene are DFQATT and SNEGSKA (reference sequence). V lost 3 bases to trimming and J lost 5 bases, with 13 bases between them. The CDR3 consists of 13 residues. CDR3 DNA: TGCAGTGCTAGGTTGGATGGAGCGGAGACCCAGTACTTC. This gives the protein CSARLDGAETQYF.

This clonotype was seen a handful of times. The chain uses TRBV6-2 or TRBV6-3 and TRBJ2-2; the D is unclear. CDR3 length: 15 amino acids. V lost 6 bases to trimming and J lost 0 bases, with 11 bases between them. From germline, CDR1 is MNHEY and CDR2 SVGEGT. As DNA, the CDR3 is TGTGCCAGCAGCCGAGACGCCGCGAACACCGGGGAGCTGTTTTTT. Translating it yields CASSRDAANTGELFF.

This clonotype was seen only a few times. This chain's CDR3 is CSARERGGGEQFF. DNA of the CDR3: TGCAGTGCTAGAGAACGAGGGGGTGGTGAGCAGTTCTTC. The chain carries TRBV20-1 and TRBJ2-1, with a tentative D call TRBD1 (6 bases). This CDR3 comprises 13 residues. Trimming pared 0 bases from V and 9 bases from J, leaving 12 bases between. Looked up from germline, CDR1 is DFQATT and CDR2 is SNEGSKA (reference sequence).